One sample yielded the 23 T cell receptor beta chains listed below, sequenced in a study of blood T cell repertoires in COVID-19. This table comes from immunoSEQ multiplex PCR, and its TCRdb copy is limited to in-frame clones, with some not included. The sample lists around 300,000 clones; about nine tenths were seen once. Sequences were obtained from peripheral blood. These receptors were obtained from a woman aged 35 to 49 with acute or convalescent COVID-19.

This rearrangement joins TRBV5-1 to TRBJ2-2, with 14 bases lining up with TRBD2. After removal of 5 bases from V and 6 bases from J, the junction contained 0 bases not matched to a gene. Germline V gives CDR1 SGHRS, CDR2 YFSETQ. CDR3 length: 14 amino acids. The CDR3 here is CASRGLAGAGELFF. CDR3 bases: TGCGCCAGCAGGGGACTAGCGGGGGCCGGGGAGCTGTTTTTT.

The chain uses TRBV4-1 and TRBJ1-2; 7 bases are a match to TRBD1. V shed 3 bases, J shed 0 bases, and the junction held 4 bases outside the gene matches. CDR1 is MGHRA and CDR2 is YSYEKL in the germline V gene. The CDR3 has 15 residues. CDR3 bases: TGCGCCAGCAGCCACCCCGGGACAGCTAACTATGGCTACACCTTC. This codes for CASSHPGTANYGYTF.

The rearrangement joins TRBV2 to TRBJ2-1, with 11 bases matching TRBD2. The junction had 9 bases not matched to a gene; V was cut back by 7 bases and J by 7 bases. The CDR3 is made up of 15 amino acids. Looked up from germline, CDR1 is SNHLY and CDR2 is FYNNEI. The DNA of the CDR3 is TGTGCCAGCACTATTATGACTAGCGGGGCTAATGAGCAGTTCTTC. Translating it yields CASTIMTSGANEQFF.

This clone turned up a few times. Other DNA sequences within the sample encode an identical CDR3. The chain has TRBV11-3 and TRBJ2-2, with 7 positions matching TRBD1. V gave up 0 bases and J gave up 3 bases; unmatched junction bases: 4. CDR3 length: 16 residues. The germline V gene encodes CDR1 SGHNT and CDR2 YENEEA. CDR3 loop: CASSLDQGGYTGELFF. The CDR3 DNA sequence: TGTGCCAGCAGCTTAGATCAAGGGGGCTACACCGGGGAGCTGTTTTTT.

The chain is built from TRBV18 and TRBJ2-6; a weak D match, TRBD2 (6 bases). CDR1 and CDR2 (germline): KGHSH, LQKENI. Trimming took off 3 bases at V and 0 bases at J, with 15 bases between the two ends. This CDR3 comprises 18 residues. CDR3 amino acids: CASSPPGRTISGANVLTF. In DNA, the CDR3 is TGTGCCAGCTCACCCCCGGGACGGACTATCTCTGGGGCCAACGTCCTGACTTTC. Using reference TRBV18 and TRBJ2-6 for the parts outside the CDR3, the full variable domain is NAGVMQNPRHLVRRRGQEARLRCSPMKGHSHVYWYRQLPEEGLKFMVYLQKENIIDESGMPKERFSAEFPKEGPSILRIQQVVRGDSAAYFCASSPPGRTISGANVLTFGAGSRLTVL.

The chain joins TRBV19 to TRBJ2-1, with TRBD2 as a possible D gene (6 bases). The CDR3 contains 17 residues. CDR1 is LNHDA, CDR2 SQIVND, per germline (reference sequence). The V end was cut by 1 base, the J end by 0 bases, with 13 bases between. The CDR3 is CASSIVASAISYNEQFF. The CDR3 coding sequence is TGTGCCAGTAGTATAGTTGCTAGCGCCATCTCCTACAATGAGCAGTTCTTC.

This clone appeared once. This chain links TRBV30 with TRBJ1-1; the D is unclear. Trimming left V 0 bases short and J 1 base short, with 9 bases between. The CDR3 totals 14 residues. Germline-derived CDR1 and CDR2 are GTSNPN and SVGIG (reference sequence). The CDR3 DNA reads TGTGCCTGGAGTGTACTGTCGGGGAACACTGAAGCTTTCTTT. Amino acid sequence: CAWSVLSGNTEAFF.

The chain employs TRBV4-1 and TRBJ1-5; D is ambiguous. Germline CDR1 and CDR2: MGHRA and YSYEKL. The germline V and J ends were trimmed by 3 bases and 0 bases, with 9 bases remaining between them. This CDR3 region has 15 residues. CDR3 DNA sequence: TGCGCCAGCAGCCAGTGGCAGATTAGCAATCAGCCCCAGCATTTT. Its protein product is CASSQWQISNQPQHF.

The J gene is TRBJ1-1, the V gene TRBV2; 10 bases align to TRBD1. Germline V gives CDR1 SNHLY, CDR2 FYNNEI. With 6 bases clipped from V and 5 bases from J, the junction kept 9 bases outside the gene matches. The CDR3 loop spans 15 amino acids. The CDR3 DNA reads as TGTGCCAGCAGCGATTCGACAGGGGGCTGGACTGAAGCTTTCTTT. The encoded protein is CASSDSTGGWTEAFF. The whole variable domain, remainder taken from reference TRBV2 and TRBJ1-1, is EPEVTQTPSHQVTQMGQEVILRCVPISNHLYFYWYRQILGQKVEFLVSFYNNEISEKSEIFDDQFSVERPDGSNFTLKIRSTKLEDSAMYFCASSDSTGGWTEAFFGQGTRLTVV.

V is TRBV6-1 and J is TRBJ2-1; 10 bases agree with TRBD1. The germline V gene encodes CDR1 MNHNS and CDR2 SASEGT. Germline trimming cut 2 bases from V and 4 bases from J; bases unmatched to any gene: 2. There are 15 residues in the CDR3. The CDR3 spells CASSELDRGYNEQFF. CDR3 in DNA: TGTGCCAGCAGTGAACTGGACAGGGGGTACAATGAGCAGTTCTTC.

V gene TRBV19 combines with J gene TRBJ1-5; perhaps TRBD1 as D (5 bases). The CDR3 is 14 amino acids. V was trimmed by 8 bases and J by 3 bases, leaving 14 bases between them. Germline lookup yields CDR1 LNHDA and CDR2 SQIVND (reference sequence). The CDR3 sequence is CASGAAGNNQPQHF. Here the CDR3 DNA reads TGTGCCAGTGGGGCGGCAGGCAACAATCAGCCCCAGCATTTT.

The rearrangement joins TRBV6-1 to TRBJ2-7, with TRBD1 identical over 11 bases. This CDR3 contains 14 residues. Unmatched junction bases numbered 3, after V lost 2 bases and J lost 6 bases. Germline CDR1 is MNHNS and CDR2 is SASEGT. CDR3 nucleotides: TGTGCCAGCAGTGAATTGGGGACAGGGGGCGAGCAGTACGTC. Its translation: CASSELGTGGEQYV.

This clone showed up just once. The CDR3 sequence: CASRLSGTQETQYF. CDR3 nucleotides: TGTGCCAGCAGACTCTCCGGGACACAAGAGACCCAGTACTTC. The rearrangement joins TRBV19 to TRBJ2-5; D possibly corresponds to TRBD1 (6 bases). The germline gives CDR1 LNHDA, CDR2 SQIVND (reference sequence). The CDR3 totals 14 residues. V gave up 9 bases and J gave up 2 bases, with 16 bases separating them. The complete variable domain, with remaining parts taken from reference TRBV19 and TRBJ2-5, reads DGGITQSPKYLFRKEGQNVTLSCEQNLNHDAMYWYRQDPGQGLRLIYYSQIVNDFQKGDIAEGYSVSREKKESFPLTVTSAQKNPTAFYLCASRLSGTQETQYFGPGTRLLVL.

The chain couples TRBV2 to TRBJ2-3; 11 bases match TRBD1. Per the germline V gene, CDR1 is SNHLY and CDR2 is FYNNEI. The ends lost 11 bases at V and 5 bases at J; junction bases unmatched: 12. This CDR3 comprises 15 residues. CDR3 nucleotide sequence: TGTGCCGGGAAACGGGACAGGGGGTTTGGAGATACGCAGTATTTT. Translating it yields CAGKRDRGFGDTQYF.

The rearrangement links TRBV9 to TRBJ1-1; the D gene is possibly TRBD1 (6 bases). In germline, CDR1 is SGDLS, CDR2 YYNGEE. Trimming cost V 4 bases and J 8 bases, with 12 bases left between them. CDR3 length: 12 amino acids. The CDR3 nucleotides read TGTGCCAGCAGCCCCGGGGGGCAGGAAGCTTTCTTT. Its protein is CASSPGGQEAFF.

This rearrangement joins TRBV2 to TRBJ1-2; D is unclear. Germline V gives CDR1 SNHLY, CDR2 FYNNEI. The CDR3 consists of 14 residues. The V end lost 3 bases, the J end lost 4 bases, and 12 bases lay between the germline ends. As DNA, the CDR3 is TGTGCCAGCAGTGATAACGCGGTATCCTATGGCTACACCTTC. This translates into CASSDNAVSYGYTF.

This clone was found a few times. The V gene is TRBV6-4, the J gene TRBJ1-1, with 9 positions matching TRBD1. The CDR3 has 14 residues. V trimming: 5 bases; J trimming: 1 base; junction bases outside the gene matches: 2. Germline V gives CDR1 MRHNA, CDR2 SNTAGT. For the CDR3, the DNA is TGTGCCAGCAGTCCGGGACAGGGGAACACTGAAGCTTTCTTT. It encodes CASSPGQGNTEAFF.

V and J are TRBV4-1 and TRBJ2-1, with 11 bases matching TRBD1. CDR3 length equals 16 residues. V shed 1 base and J 5 bases; nucleotides not matched to a gene: 4. The germline V gene encodes CDR1 MGHRA and CDR2 YSYEKL. The CDR3 nucleotides are TGCGCCAGCAGCCAAGGGGACAGGGGGACCCACAATGAGCAGTTCTTC. Its translation: CASSQGDRGTHNEQFF.

This clone was observed a single time. This chain connects TRBV2 to TRBJ1-1; D not certain. The V end was cut by 4 bases, the J end by 0 bases, with 9 bases between. The germline gives CDR1 SNHLY, CDR2 FYNNEI. This CDR3 spans 14 amino acids. CDR3 protein: CASSGQIMNTEAFF. In DNA form, the CDR3 reads TGTGCCAGCAGTGGGCAGATAATGAACACTGAAGCTTTCTTT. The variable domain in full, completed from reference TRBV2 and TRBJ1-1, reads EPEVTQTPSHQVTQMGQEVILRCVPISNHLYFYWYRQILGQKVEFLVSFYNNEISEKSEIFDDQFSVERPDGSNFTLKIRSTKLEDSAMYFCASSGQIMNTEAFFGQGTRLTVV.

The chain joins TRBV15 to TRBJ2-3; 7 nucleotides align to TRBD2. Germline loops: CDR1 LNHNV, CDR2 YYDKDF (reference sequence). The CDR3 is 16 amino acids. With V trimmed by 5 bases and J by 3 bases, 11 bases remained unmatched. This CDR3 is CATSGWGWEGTDTQYF. As DNA, the CDR3 is TGTGCCACCAGCGGGTGGGGGTGGGAGGGTACAGATACGCAGTATTTT.

V gene TRBV30 combines with J gene TRBJ1-2; 8 bases map to TRBD1. The CDR3 spans 14 residues. CDR1 and CDR2 from the germline V gene are GTSNPN and SVGIG (reference sequence). J lost 4 bases, V lost 2 bases, and 6 bases had no gene match. The CDR3 here is CAWSLGQGLYGYTF. In DNA form, the CDR3 reads TGTGCCTGGAGTCTCGGACAGGGACTCTATGGCTACACCTTC.

The rearrangement links TRBV3-1 (or the pseudogene TRBV3-2) to TRBJ1-1; 10 nucleotides line up with TRBD1. Germline V gene lookup returns CDR1 LGHDT and CDR2 YNNKEL (reference sequence). The CDR3 has 11 amino acids. Unmatched junction bases numbered 4, after V lost 8 bases and J lost 10 bases. The CDR3 nucleotides read TGTGCCAGCCGGGACAGGGGTCCAGCTTTCTTT. Its protein product is CASRDRGPAFF.

The V and J genes are TRBV27 and TRBJ1-6; D remains ambiguous. The CDR3 has 14 residues. The V gene lost 7 bases and the J gene lost 0 bases, with 7 bases spanning the gap. Looked up from germline, CDR1 is MNHEY and CDR2 is SMNVEV (reference sequence). CDR3 nucleotide sequence: TGTGCCAGCAAACGTAGCTCCTATAATTCACCCCTCCACTTT. The encoded protein is CASKRSSYNSPLHF.